In this sample, the clone carrying this TCR beta chain turned up once. Its antigen remains unidentified. The time point denotes: week 35, safety follow-up. What each vaccine dose contained was 300 ug of mutant IDH1 20-mer peptide, accompanied by topical imiquimod. Eight vaccine injections were given to patients in weeks 1, 3, 5, 7, 11, 15, 19 and 23. Libraries were prepared by immunoSEQ multiplex PCR; TCRdb keeps only in-frame clonotypes and omits some of them. The profile shows some 29,000 clones, approximately 79% of them singletons. The entry originates in a study of a mutant IDH1 vaccine in newly diagnosed glioma. Study in general: Vaccination started 4-6 weeks after radiotherapy alone, or with temozolomide cycles. It was radiotherapy, temozolomide, or both that patients received previously, with most receiving both.

The CDR3 extends over 14 amino acids. Trimming pared 1 base from V and 4 bases from J, leaving 10 bases between. Germline V gives CDR1 MNHEY, CDR2 SMNVEV (reference sequence). This clonotype was obtained from a woman aged 30 to 39 with glioma. Some clones in this sample may be carry-over from other donors' samples. The input for sequencing was PBMCs, taken from a glioma patient whose treatment included an IDH1 peptide vaccine. The V call is TRBV27, the J call TRBJ1-1, with D perhaps matching TRBD1 (5 bases). The CDR3 DNA sequence: TGTGCCAGCAGTTTATTGGGTGGGGGCACTGAAGCTTTCTTT. It specifies CASSLLGGGTEAFF.